The entry that follows covers one TCR beta chain sequence. No antigen is known for it. Measured with immunoSEQ multiplex PCR; TCRdb has only the in-frame clones, and not every one. The sample gives over 80,000 clones, 84% of which show up once; around 3.1% is in the top ten. These data come from a study of neoadjuvant anti-PD-1 for oral cavity cancer. Across the whole study: Patients without progression received a fourth nivolumab dose around day 43, then surgical resection on days 50-56.

Overall study results and limits: Pretreatment Treg/Th17 ratio correlated inversely with post-treatment tumor clonality.

Sequenced here: PBMCs, sampled before nivolumab (anti-PD-1) treatment. The sequence was obtained from a person aged 35-79 years with oral cavity squamous cell carcinoma.

The CDR3 bases are TGTGCCAGCAGCCAAGATGGGGCCACATTCCTCTCCAACACCTTC. This gives the protein CASSQDGATFLSNTF. The rearrangement joins TRBV4-2 to TRBJ1-2; D is perhaps TRBD1 (5 bases). The CDR3 has 15 residues. CDR1 LGHNA and CDR2 YNFKEQ come from the germline V gene. V lost 0 bases and J lost 12, with 20 bases in between.